These 22 T cell receptor beta chains originate from one sample sequenced in a study of blood T cell repertoires in COVID-19. Profiled with immunoSEQ multiplex PCR; TCRdb holds only in-frame clones, not every one. Of around 440,000 clones listed, around 88% were seen once; the top ten hold around an eighth. Specimen: peripheral blood. The receptor set was obtained from a woman aged 50 to 60 with COVID-19, enrolled during active disease.

The chain employs TRBV4-1 and TRBJ2-5; TRBD2 might be the D (5 bases). The CDR3 totals 13 residues. Between the trimmed V and J ends, which lost 4 bases and 3 bases, there was a span of 9 bases. Germline CDR1 reads MGHRA; CDR2 reads YSYEKL. The CDR3 nucleotides are TGCGCCAGCAGCCCCCCCGGGGAAGAGACCCAGTACTTC. It encodes CASSPPGEETQYF.

The gene calls are TRBV7-2 and TRBJ2-3, with D unresolved. Between the trimmed V and J ends, which lost 3 bases and 2 bases, there was a span of 12 bases. Germline values: CDR1 SGHTA, CDR2 FQGNSA. This CDR3 comprises 15 residues. The chain's CDR3 is CASSLNYPYTDTQYF. In DNA form, the CDR3 reads TGTGCCAGCAGCTTGAACTACCCTTACACAGATACGCAGTATTTT.

The chain carries TRBV5-4 and TRBJ1-1; 8 bases agree with TRBD1. Germline V gives CDR1 SGHNT, CDR2 YYREEE (reference sequence). The CDR3 sequence is 14 residues long. The V and J ends lost 2 bases and 4 bases, in that order; junction bases with no gene match: 4. The CDR3 protein is CASSFGQGSTEAFF. Written as DNA, the CDR3 is TGTGCCAGCAGCTTCGGACAGGGATCCACTGAAGCTTTCTTT.

The CDR3 loop is CASSLGAGTYEQYF. The CDR3 region has the DNA TGTGCCAGCAGCTTGGGGGCAGGGACCTACGAGCAGTACTTC. The chain joins TRBV5-4 to TRBJ2-7; D may be TRBD1 (5 bases). The CDR3 contains 14 residues. Trimming cost V 0 bases and J 2 bases, with 9 bases left between them. In germline, CDR1 is SGHNT, CDR2 YYREEE (reference sequence).

V usage is TRBV9 and J usage is TRBJ1-4; a possible D gene is TRBD1 (6 bases). V was trimmed by 4 bases and J by 3 bases, leaving 10 bases between them. The germline V gene has CDR1 SGDLS and CDR2 YYNGEE. CDR3 length equals 14 residues. This CDR3 is CASSPKGANEKLFF. In DNA form, the CDR3 reads TGTGCCAGCAGCCCGAAGGGGGCTAATGAAAAACTGTTTTTT.

The chain joins TRBV7-6 to TRBJ2-3; D is unclear. The CDR3 extends over 12 amino acids. Germline CDR1 and CDR2: SGHVS and FNYEAQ. Between the trimmed V and J ends, which lost 4 bases and 5 bases, there was a span of 7 bases. The CDR3 DNA reads TGTGCCAGCAGCTCTCAACTAGATACGCAGTATTTT. This encodes CASSSQLDTQYF.

The rearrangement uses TRBV27 and TRBJ2-1; D not resolved. Germline-derived CDR1 and CDR2 are MNHEY and SMNVEV (reference sequence). V lost 2 bases to trimming and J lost 8 bases, with 7 bases between them. The CDR3 has 12 amino acids. CDR3 nucleotides: TGTGCCAGCAGTTTAAGCCCCCATGAGCAGTTCTTC. This sequence encodes CASSLSPHEQFF.

The chain carries TRBV2 and TRBJ2-1, with 8 bases aligning to TRBD2. The junction had 5 bases not matched to a gene; V was cut back by 9 bases and J by 4 bases. The CDR3 loop spans 13 amino acids. The germline V gene encodes CDR1 SNHLY and CDR2 FYNNEI. As DNA, the CDR3 is TGTGCCAGAAAGCGGGGGACATACAATGAGCAGTTCTTC. This translates into CARKRGTYNEQFF. Variable domain in full (rest from reference TRBV2 and TRBJ2-1): EPEVTQTPSHQVTQMGQEVILRCVPISNHLYFYWYRQILGQKVEFLVSFYNNEISEKSEIFDDQFSVERPDGSNFTLKIRSTKLEDSAMYFCARKRGTYNEQFFGPGTRLTVL.

The genes are TRBV11-3 and TRBJ2-3, with a possible D match to TRBD1 (8 bases). The germline CDR1 and CDR2 sequences are SGHNT and YENEEA. CDR3 length: 16 amino acids. The V end was cut by 5 bases, the J end by 4 bases, with 19 bases between. The CDR3 DNA reads TGTGCCAGCAGCCAACGGAGTACAGGGGGGGCAGATACGCAGTATTTT. Residues: CASSQRSTGGADTQYF.

CDR3 residues: CASSLRSGGSPLHF. DNA of the CDR3: TGTGCCAGCAGCTTACGGTCGGGAGGCTCACCCCTCCACTTT. This chain joins TRBV7-3 and TRBJ1-6, with D unresolved. The length of the CDR3 is 14 residues. Germline values: CDR1 SGHTA, CDR2 FQGTGA. Trimming removed 2 bases from V and 10 bases from J, with 12 bases in between.

The chain recombines TRBV10-3 with TRBJ1-2, with a tentative D call TRBD1 (6 bases). Germline-derived CDR1 and CDR2 are ENHRY and SYGVKD. The length of the CDR3 is 15 residues. V was shortened by 2 bases and J by 1 base, with 11 bases between the two germline ends. CDR3 bases: TGTGCCATCAGTGAGCCCGGACAGAATAACTATGGCTACACCTTC. Protein product: CAISEPGQNNYGYTF.

V gene TRBV18 combines with J gene TRBJ1-2; TRBD1 is a possible D gene (6 bases). The CDR3 length is 16 residues. V was shortened by 1 base and J by 2 bases, with 14 bases between the two germline ends. Per germline, CDR1 KGHSH and CDR2 LQKENI. The CDR3 DNA reads TGTGCCAGCTCACCACTCGGACAGACACTCAACTATGGCTACACCTTC. Translating it yields CASSPLGQTLNYGYTF.

The chain employs TRBV6-5 and TRBJ1-1; 9 positions match TRBD1. The CDR3 is 15 residues long. Germline CDR1 and CDR2: MNHEY and SVGAGI. V gave up 5 bases and J gave up 11 bases; unmatched junction bases: 15. CDR3 DNA sequence: TGTGCCAGCAGTCCTTTATCCGCCGGGACAGGGTCTGCTTTCTTT. It translates to CASSPLSAGTGSAFF.

Concerning this clone: One end of the junction does not line up with germline, which may come from a read error. J is TRBJ2-7 and V is TRBV3-1 (or the pseudogene TRBV3-2), with 11 positions matching TRBD1. The CDR3 consists of 14 residues. Germline V gives CDR1 LGHDT, CDR2 YNNKEL (reference sequence). The CDR3 is CASGQGTGGYEQYF. As DNA, the CDR3 is TGTGCCAGCGGCCAGGGGACAGGGGGCTACGAGCAGTACTTC.

The chain is built from TRBV24-1 and TRBJ2-7, with D perhaps TRBD1 (6 bases). The V gene lost 3 bases and the J gene lost 0 bases, with 11 bases spanning the gap. This CDR3 region has 15 residues. The V gene's germline CDR1 is KGHDR and CDR2 SFDVKD. The DNA for the CDR3 is TGTGCCACCAGTGATCCCGGACAGAACTCCTACGAGCAGTACTTC. The encoded protein is CATSDPGQNSYEQYF.

The V and J genes are TRBV28 and TRBJ1-2; D is unclear. The germline gives CDR1 MDHEN, CDR2 SYDVKM. The CDR3 is made up of 16 amino acids. The V and J ends lost 1 base and 8 bases respectively, with 20 bases between them. The DNA of the CDR3 is TGTGCCAGCAGTTTATTGGGCGGGGAAGGGTCGAAAGGCTACACCTTC. This sequence encodes CASSLLGGEGSKGYTF.

V and J are TRBV30 and TRBJ2-1, with 7 bases aligning to TRBD2. The germline gives CDR1 GTSNPN, CDR2 SVGIG (reference sequence). This CDR3 comprises 12 residues. V gave up 4 bases and J gave up 8 bases; unmatched junction bases: 5. CDR3 in amino acids: CAWIGRGDEQFF. The CDR3 region has the DNA TGTGCCTGGATTGGACGGGGGGATGAGCAGTTCTTC.

The V gene is TRBV10-3, the J gene TRBJ1-1, with 7 bases matching TRBD1. Germline loops: CDR1 ENHRY, CDR2 SYGVKD. J lost 2 bases, V lost 11 bases, and 11 bases had no gene match. The CDR3 has 14 amino acids. Written as DNA, the CDR3 is TGTGCCTCCGGCAGGGGGACAGAAAACACTGAAGCTTTCTTT. It encodes CASGRGTENTEAFF.

The gene calls are TRBV3-1 (or the pseudogene TRBV3-2) and TRBJ1-1; a possible D gene is TRBD1 (5 bases). The V end was cut by 6 bases, the J end by 0 bases, with 11 bases between. CDR1 and CDR2 from the germline V gene are LGHDT and YNNKEL (reference sequence). The CDR3 consists of 14 residues. CDR3 amino acids: CASRGVDLNTEAFF. The DNA of the CDR3 is TGTGCCAGCAGAGGGGTTGACCTGAACACTGAAGCTTTCTTT.

The chain links TRBV10-3 to TRBJ1-2; D gene unclear. Trimming stripped 5 bases from V and 3 bases from J, with 19 bases between. The CDR3 spans 16 residues. In germline, CDR1 is ENHRY, CDR2 SYGVKD. In nucleotides, the CDR3 is TGTGCCATCAGTCAAACCCGACCTGACGGGGACTATGGCTACACCTTC. Translated: CAISQTRPDGDYGYTF.

This chain connects TRBV28 to TRBJ1-2, with TRBD1 matching over 9 bases. CDR3 length equals 12 residues. The junction had 2 bases not matched to a gene; V was cut back by 4 bases and J by 8 bases. Germline CDR1 and CDR2: MDHEN and SYDVKM. The CDR3 DNA is TGTGCCAGCAGTTCCGGGACAGGGGGCTACACCTTC. Protein sequence: CASSSGTGGYTF.

This chain uses TRBV5-1 with TRBJ1-4, with D tentatively TRBD1 (5 bases). Trimming took off 4 bases at V and 8 bases at J, with 15 bases between the two ends. The CDR3 extends over 14 amino acids. Germline CDR1 reads SGHRS; CDR2 reads YFSETQ. DNA of the CDR3: TGCGCCAGCAGCGGAAGGGAGGGGAGGGAAAAACTGTTTTTT. It specifies CASSGREGREKLFF.